This T cell receptor beta chain was observed in a study of identical twins. Losses at the gene ends were 0 bases for V and 8 bases for J; bases not matched to a gene: 8. The CDR3 is 16 amino acids. Looked up from germline, CDR1 is KGHDR and CDR2 is SFDVKD. In its sample, this clonotype was seen many times. Its target is not known. TCRdb ran MiXCR on the 5' RACE reads and lists one entry per CDR3 protein. The sample carries hundreds of thousands of distinct CDR3 sequences, approximately 6.1% recorded once. General observations from the study: Among monozygotic twins, out-of-frame TCR alpha sharing exceeded what models predicted.

The source material was naive T cells sorted from blood. The origin of this receptor is a man younger than 35 in good health. This chain uses TRBV24-1 with TRBJ2-1, with TRBD2 matching 8 bases. The CDR3 region is CATSDLTGRAEDEQFF. The CDR3, as DNA: TGTGCCACCAGTGATTTGACCGGGAGGGCCGAGGATGAGCAGTTCTTC.